A selection of T cell receptor beta chains follows, all from one sample in a study of CD8 T cells in ankylosing spondylitis. TCRdb recomputed calls from the 5' RACE reads with MiXCR, one row per CDR3 protein. The sample shows under 850,000 distinct CDR3 sequences, roughly 19% of them seen only once. Material: blood, either unsorted or a sorted T cell fraction (not recorded which). These receptors all stem from a male donor with ankylosing spondylitis. The CDR3 runs from the conserved cysteine through the conserved F or W. D genes are given only for firm matches. Some rows have no size entry. The others give once, few or many, or a class for an expanded clone.

CDR3: CSARSPSGSSYEQYF
DNA: TGCAGTGCTAGAAGCCCTAGCGGCAGCTCCTACGAGCAGTACTTC
size: -
J: TRBJ2-7
V: TRBV20-1
D: TRBD2

CDR3: CASSWGQYGYTF
DNA: TGCGCCAGCAGCTGGGGACAGTATGGCTACACCTTC
size: -
J: TRBJ1-2
V: TRBV5-1
D: TRBD1

CDR3: CASSTLSNQETQYF
DNA: TGTGCCAGCAGCACCCTTTCGAACCAAGAGACCCAGTACTTC
size: many
J: TRBJ2-5
V: TRBV12-3/TRBV12-4
D: -

CDR3: CSARDLAGGYEQYF
DNA: TGCAGTGCTAGAGATCTTGCGGGAGGTTACGAGCAGTACTTC
size: many
J: TRBJ2-7
V: TRBV20-1
D: TRBD2

CDR3: CASSPGTEFWMAQYF
DNA: TGTGCCAGCAGTCCCGGGACGGAGTTTTGGATGGCCCAGTACTTC
size: -
J: TRBJ2-5
V: TRBV12-3/TRBV12-4
D: -

CDR3: CAISVGGDSPEQFF
DNA: TGTGCCATCAGTGTTGGTGGGGACTCCCCTGAGCAGTTCTTC
size: -
J: TRBJ2-1
V: TRBV10-3
D: -

CDR3: CSVARTGDEQYF
DNA: TGCAGCGTTGCCCGGACAGGGGACGAGCAGTACTTC
size: -
J: TRBJ2-7
V: TRBV29-1
D: TRBD1

CDR3: CSARDLRLAYSYEQYF
DNA: TGCAGTGCTAGAGATCTCCGACTAGCGTACTCCTACGAGCAGTACTTC
size: -
J: TRBJ2-7
V: TRBV20-1
D: TRBD2

CDR3: CASSFPGAVEQYF
DNA: TGTGCCAGCAGCTTTCCGGGGGCGGTCGAGCAGTACTTC
size: few
J: TRBJ2-7
V: TRBV5-6
D: -

CDR3: CASSLWSLATSSYNEQFF
DNA: TGTGCCAGCAGTCTATGGTCGCTAGCGACGAGCTCCTACAATGAGCAGTTCTTC
size: -
J: TRBJ2-1
V: TRBV27
D: -

CDR3: CASSQLGGLADYEQYF
DNA: TGCGCCAGCAGCCAACTCGGGGGACTAGCGGACTACGAGCAGTACTTC
size: -
J: TRBJ2-7
V: TRBV4-1
D: TRBD2

CDR3: CASRDSYSGANVLTF
DNA: TGTGCCAGCAGAGACAGCTACTCTGGGGCCAACGTCCTGACTTTC
size: -
J: TRBJ2-6
V: TRBV2
D: -

CDR3: CASSLAGSLNTEAFF
DNA: TGCGCCAGCAGCTTGGCAGGCAGTTTGAACACTGAAGCTTTCTTT
size: -
J: TRBJ1-1
V: TRBV5-1
D: -

CDR3: CASSLDLSSYNEQFF
DNA: TGCGCCAGCAGCCTGGACCTAAGCTCCTACAATGAGCAGTTCTTC
size: many
J: TRBJ2-1
V: TRBV5-1
D: -

CDR3: CASSPFGETQYF
DNA: TGTGCCAGCTCACCATTCGGAGAGACGCAGTATTTT
size: -
J: TRBJ2-3
V: TRBV18
D: -

CDR3: CASSLGGWADQYF
DNA: TGTGCCAGCAGCTTAGGAGGCTGGGCAGATCAGTACTTC
size: -
J: TRBJ2-5
V: TRBV7-9
D: -

CDR3: CASSFRQSGYEQYF
DNA: TGTGCCAGCAGCTTCCGGCAAAGTGGGTACGAGCAGTACTTC
size: -
J: TRBJ2-7
V: TRBV5-6
D: -

CDR3: CASTKYGDDGYTF
DNA: TGTGCCAGCACGAAATATGGGGATGATGGCTACACCTTC
size: -
J: TRBJ1-2
V: TRBV25-1
D: -

CDR3: CATTRDTYYNEQFF
DNA: TGTGCCACCACCCGGGACACCTACTACAATGAGCAGTTCTTC
size: -
J: TRBJ2-1
V: TRBV2
D: -

CDR3: CASSRGRTDTQYF
DNA: TGCGCCAGCAGCAGGGGTCGCACAGATACGCAGTATTTT
size: many
J: TRBJ2-3
V: TRBV5-1
D: -

CDR3: CSARATTGGNNQPQHF
DNA: TGCAGTGCTAGGGCTACGACAGGGGGGAACAATCAGCCCCAGCATTTT
size: few
J: TRBJ1-5
V: TRBV20-1
D: TRBD1

CDR3: CSARVEGTGPQHF
DNA: TGCAGTGCTAGGGTGGAAGGGACTGGGCCCCAGCATTTT
size: -
J: TRBJ1-5
V: TRBV20-1
D: -

CDR3: CASLAQLNEKLFF
DNA: TGTGCCAGCCTTGCCCAATTAAATGAAAAACTGTTTTTT
size: -
J: TRBJ1-4
V: TRBV2
D: -

CDR3: CASSWGRGSGEGEQFF
DNA: TGCGCCAGCAGCTGGGGCCGAGGGAGCGGGGAAGGTGAGCAGTTCTTC
size: -
J: TRBJ2-1
V: TRBV5-1
D: TRBD2

CDR3: CASSLDWVEYEQYF
DNA: TGCGCCAGCAGCCTAGATTGGGTGGAATACGAGCAGTACTTC
size: -
J: TRBJ2-7
V: TRBV5-1
D: -

CDR3: CASSYIPGTPVTGELFF
DNA: TGTGCCAGCAGCTATATACCCGGGACGCCAGTCACCGGGGAGCTGTTTTTT
size: -
J: TRBJ2-2
V: TRBV5-4
D: -

CDR3: CASSQDGDSYGYTF
DNA: TGCGCCAGCAGCCAAGATGGGGATAGCTATGGCTACACCTTC
size: few
J: TRBJ1-2
V: TRBV4-1
D: -

CDR3: CASSSDPRGEQYF
DNA: TGCGCCAGCAGCTCGGACCCTCGGGGTGAGCAGTACTTC
size: few
J: TRBJ2-7
V: TRBV5-1
D: -

CDR3: CASRSAGGNTIYF
DNA: TGTGCCAGCAGATCGGCCGGAGGAAACACCATATATTTT
size: few
J: TRBJ1-3
V: TRBV25-1
D: -

CDR3: CASSVGRGSGTDTQYF
DNA: TGTGCCAGCAGTGTCGGACGGGGATCAGGCACAGATACGCAGTATTTT
size: -
J: TRBJ2-3
V: TRBV25-1
D: -

CDR3: CSAWAPLREVGANEQFF
DNA: TGCAGCGCCTGGGCCCCTCTGCGGGAGGTTGGGGCAAATGAGCAGTTCTTC
size: -
J: TRBJ2-1
V: TRBV29-1
D: TRBD2

CDR3: CASSLTGGGGTEAFF
DNA: TGCGCCAGCAGCCTCACAGGGGGCGGCGGCACTGAAGCTTTCTTT
size: few
J: TRBJ1-1
V: TRBV5-1
D: TRBD1

CDR3: CSASDRAGGYTF
DNA: TGCAGTGCGAGCGACAGGGCTGGGGGCTACACCTTC
size: few
J: TRBJ1-2
V: TRBV20-1
D: TRBD1

CDR3: CASSLRFSSGANVLTF
DNA: TGCGCCAGCAGCTTGCGGTTTAGCTCTGGGGCCAACGTCCTGACTTTC
size: -
J: TRBJ2-6
V: TRBV5-1
D: -

CDR3: CASSARTGGFNSPLHF
DNA: TGTGCCAGCAGCGCCCGGACAGGGGGATTTAATTCACCCCTCCACTTT
size: few
J: TRBJ1-6
V: TRBV13
D: TRBD1

CDR3: CASTTGTLTSTGELFF
DNA: TGTGCCAGCACCACCGGGACCCTTACATCCACCGGGGAGCTGTTTTTT
size: -
J: TRBJ2-2
V: TRBV3-1
D: -

CDR3: CASSEIQLDTPSSYNSPLHF
DNA: TGTGCCAGCAGTGAAATCCAGTTGGACACCCCTAGCTCCTATAATTCACCCCTCCACTTT
size: -
J: TRBJ1-6
V: TRBV25-1
D: -

CDR3: CASIGGPYEQYF
DNA: TGTGCCAGCATAGGGGGGCCCTACGAGCAGTACTTC
size: -
J: TRBJ2-7
V: TRBV28
D: -

CDR3: CASSDLRGLMSEKLFF
DNA: TGTGCCAGCAGTGATCTCAGGGGATTGATGAGTGAAAAACTGTTTTTT
size: -
J: TRBJ1-4
V: TRBV2
D: -

CDR3: CSASVAAGKMMSSYEQYF
DNA: TGCAGTGCTAGCGTAGCGGCAGGGAAAATGATGAGCTCCTACGAGCAGTACTTC
size: few
J: TRBJ2-7
V: TRBV20-1
D: -

CDR3: CASSLRQTSNQPQHF
DNA: TGTGCCAGCAGTTTGAGGCAGACTAGCAATCAGCCCCAGCATTTT
size: many
J: TRBJ1-5
V: TRBV28
D: -